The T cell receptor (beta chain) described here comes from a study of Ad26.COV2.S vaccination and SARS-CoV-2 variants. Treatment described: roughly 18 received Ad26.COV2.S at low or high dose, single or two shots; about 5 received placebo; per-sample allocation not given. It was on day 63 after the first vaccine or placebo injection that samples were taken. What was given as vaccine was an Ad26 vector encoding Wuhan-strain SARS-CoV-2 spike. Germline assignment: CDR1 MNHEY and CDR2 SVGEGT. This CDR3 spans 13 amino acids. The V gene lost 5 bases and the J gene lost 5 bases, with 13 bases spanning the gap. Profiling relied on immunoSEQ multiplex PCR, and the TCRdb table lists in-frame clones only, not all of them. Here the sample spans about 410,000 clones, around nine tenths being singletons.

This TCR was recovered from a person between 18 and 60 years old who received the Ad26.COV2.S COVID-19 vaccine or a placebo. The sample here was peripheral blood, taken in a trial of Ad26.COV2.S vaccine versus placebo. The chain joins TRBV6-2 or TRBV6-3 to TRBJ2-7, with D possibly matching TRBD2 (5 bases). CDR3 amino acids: CASSPTTSHEQYF. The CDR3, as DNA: TGTGCCAGCAGTCCGACTACTTCCCACGAGCAGTACTTC.